The 8 T cell receptor beta chains reported below all come from one sample, sequenced in a study of T cells in Graves' hyperthyroidism and ophthalmopathy. Researchers amplified the TCR beta CDR3 regions from RNA transcripts. Primed by the HTBI set, a first-round RT-PCR was run on the TCR CDR3. TCRdb re-derived calls from the multiplex PCR reads in MiXCR, one entry per CDR3 protein. The table records some 400,000 distinct CDR3 sequences, over 11% of them present only once. Source material: blood. The receptor source for this set is a woman aged 60-70 years with Graves' hyperthyroidism.

This clonotype has at least ten counts. The chain combines TRBV13 with TRBJ2-7; the D gene is possibly TRBD2 (5 bases). The CDR3 is 14 residues long. Trimming stripped 0 bases from V and 9 bases from J, with 15 bases between. Germline assignment: CDR1 PRHDT and CDR2 FYEKMQ (reference sequence). The CDR3 nucleotides read TGTGCCAGCAGCTTAGGACTAGGATCATCTTGGCAGTACTTC. Translation gives CASSLGLGSSWQYF.

This clonotype has ten or more counts. The gene calls are TRBV6-1 and TRBJ2-1; the match to TRBD2 covers 14 bases. The V gene's germline CDR1 is MNHNS and CDR2 SASEGT. The junction had 12 bases not matched to a gene; V was cut back by 5 bases and J by 9 bases. This CDR3 is built from 17 residues. CDR3 DNA: TGTGCCAGCAGTCTACAGCAGGGACTAGCGGGAGTTATTGAGCAGTTCTTC. Translation gives CASSLQQGLAGVIEQFF.

This clonotype was detected ten times or more. The chain links TRBV7-8 to TRBJ2-1; TRBD1 matches 8 bases. The CDR3 covers 15 residues. Germline trimming cut 5 bases from V and 4 bases from J; bases unmatched to any gene: 7. Germline values: CDR1 SGHVS, CDR2 FQNEAQ. CDR3 in amino acids: CASSPWTGRYNEQFF. CDR3 sequence (DNA): TGTGCCAGCAGCCCGTGGACAGGGAGATACAATGAGCAGTTCTTC.

The chain uses TRBV28 and TRBJ1-1; D remains ambiguous. The germline V gene encodes CDR1 MDHEN and CDR2 SYDVKM. The CDR3 is 11 amino acids. The V end lost 3 bases, the J end lost 10 bases, and 9 bases lay between the germline ends. CDR3 region: CASSLEGVAFF. The CDR3 nucleotides are TGTGCCAGCAGTTTGGAAGGCGTAGCTTTCTTT.

The table lists this clonotype with many counts. V and J are TRBV20-1 and TRBJ2-7; D call uncertain. The CDR3 extends over 14 amino acids. The V and J ends lost 3 bases and 3 bases respectively, with 15 bases between them. Per the germline V gene, CDR1 is DFQATT and CDR2 is SNEGSKA (reference sequence). CDR3 in amino acids: CSARPLGGDYEQYF. In DNA, the CDR3 is TGCAGTGCTAGGCCCCTCGGCGGAGACTACGAGCAGTACTTC.

This clonotype was found many times. The genes are TRBV11-3 and TRBJ2-1; D is unclear. V lost 0 bases and J lost 6, with 12 bases in between. The CDR3 sequence is 15 residues long. The germline gives CDR1 SGHNT, CDR2 YENEEA. The CDR3 nucleotides are TGTGCCAGCAGCTTAGATCAAGTCAAAAGCAATGAGCAGTTCTTC. This gives the protein CASSLDQVKSNEQFF. The variable domain in full, completed from reference TRBV11-3 and TRBJ2-1, reads EAGVVQSPRYKIIEKKQPVAFWCNPISGHNTLYWYLQNLGQGPELLIRYENEEAVDDSQLPKDRFSAERLKGVDSTLKIQPAELGDSAVYLCASSLDQVKSNEQFFGPGTRLTVL.

This clonotype appeared many times. J is TRBJ2-5 and V is TRBV11-2; tentative D call: TRBD1 (5 bases). CDR3 size: 14 residues. Germline CDR1 SGHAT, CDR2 FQNNGV. The ends were cut back, 6 bases at V and 1 base at J, with 12 bases in the middle. The CDR3 DNA reads TGTGCCAGCAGGGACCGCCAGGGCCAAGAGACCCAGTACTTC. As protein: CASRDRQGQETQYF.

A word on this clonotype: A much larger clone differs from this one at a single base, so this may be a read error. This chain uses TRBV18 with TRBJ1-4; D uncertain. The CDR3 consists of 17 residues. Germline V gene lookup returns CDR1 KGHSH and CDR2 LQKENI. The CDR3 DNA is TGTGCCAACTCACCACCGGGAGCTGTTGCAACTAATGAAAAACTGTTTTTT. This encodes CANSPPGAVATNEKLFF.